This is a list of T cell receptor beta chains from one sample in a study of T cell changes during pregnancy in multiple sclerosis. TCRdb keeps only in-frame clones here, not all; method: immunoSEQ multiplex PCR. The sample lists tens of thousands of clones; around 92% were seen once. The specimen comprised CD4+ T cells from peripheral blood mononuclear cells, sampled after pregnancy. Source of these receptors: a female donor with multiple sclerosis, enrolled in a pregnancy study. Each CDR3 is given with its conserved first and last residue. Fields, in order: V gene, clone size, J gene, D gene, CDR3 length, CDR3 protein, CDR3 DNA. A D gene is named only where the DNA matches it firmly. Size values are once, few and many counts, or a class for expanded clones, and some rows have none.

v_gene: TRBV27
abundance: NA
j_gene: TRBJ1-4
d_gene: TRBD1
len: 19
CDR3aa: CASSLFGQGTFATNEKLFF
CDR3nt: TGTGCCAGCAGTTTATTTGGACAGGGGACCTTCGCAACTAATGAAAAACTGTTTTTT

v_gene: TRBV7-3
abundance: NA
j_gene: TRBJ2-7
d_gene: NA
len: 14
CDR3aa: CASSLGGEVGEQYF
CDR3nt: TGTGCCAGCAGCTTAGGAGGGGAAGTCGGCGAGCAGTACTTC

v_gene: TRBV7-3
abundance: NA
j_gene: TRBJ2-5
d_gene: TRBD2
len: 13
CDR3aa: CASSLGGEETQYF
CDR3nt: TGTGCCAGCAGCTTAGGGGGGGAAGAGACCCAGTACTTC

v_gene: TRBV5-6
abundance: once
j_gene: TRBJ2-2
d_gene: NA
len: 12
CDR3aa: CASSRRAGELFF
CDR3nt: NA

v_gene: TRBV6-1
abundance: few
j_gene: TRBJ2-7
d_gene: NA
len: 11
CDR3aa: CASGGRSEQYF
CDR3nt: TGTGCCAGCGGAGGCAGATCTGAGCAGTACTTC

v_gene: TRBV19
abundance: NA
j_gene: TRBJ1-2
d_gene: TRBD1
len: 19
CDR3aa: CASSVSGRTGPVDSYGYTF
CDR3nt: TGTGCCAGTAGTGTGTCCGGTAGGACAGGGCCTGTGGATTCCTATGGCTACACCTTC

v_gene: TRBV7-2
abundance: NA
j_gene: TRBJ1-1
d_gene: TRBD1
len: 14
CDR3aa: CASSPDRVNTEAFF
CDR3nt: TGTGCCAGCAGCCCCGACAGGGTGAACACTGAAGCTTTCTTT

v_gene: TRBV5-5
abundance: NA
j_gene: TRBJ1-5
d_gene: TRBD1
len: 14
CDR3aa: CASSLDRLGQPQHF
CDR3nt: TGTGCCAGCAGCCTGGACAGGCTTGGGCAGCCCCAGCATTTT

v_gene: TRBV13
abundance: NA
j_gene: TRBJ1-2
d_gene: NA
len: 15
CDR3aa: CASSLVQSTNYGYTF
CDR3nt: TGTGCCAGCAGCTTAGTACAGTCAACTAACTATGGCTACACCTTC

v_gene: TRBV4-1
abundance: NA
j_gene: TRBJ1-5
d_gene: TRBD1
len: 15
CDR3aa: CASRVQDRVYQPQHF
CDR3nt: TGCGCCAGCAGGGTGCAAGACAGGGTATATCAGCCCCAGCATTTT

v_gene: TRBV5-4
abundance: once
j_gene: TRBJ2-7
d_gene: TRBD1
len: 12
CDR3aa: CASSEQGASRYF
CDR3nt: TGTGCCAGCAGTGAACAGGGGGCAAGTCGGTACTTC

v_gene: TRBV7-9
abundance: NA
j_gene: TRBJ1-5
d_gene: NA
len: 12
CDR3aa: CASSRGNQPQHF
CDR3nt: TGTGCCAGCAGCCGAGGGAATCAGCCCCAGCATTTT

v_gene: TRBV6-5
abundance: NA
j_gene: TRBJ1-2
d_gene: TRBD1
len: 15
CDR3aa: CASSYPGTGSKGYTF
CDR3nt: TGTGCCAGCAGTTATCCCGGGACAGGGTCGAAAGGCTACACCTTC

v_gene: TRBV7-2
abundance: once
j_gene: TRBJ2-3
d_gene: TRBD2
len: 15
CDR3aa: CASSLGLASTDTQYF
CDR3nt: TGTGCCAGCAGCTTGGGACTAGCTAGCACAGATACGCAGTATTTT

v_gene: TRBV14
abundance: NA
j_gene: TRBJ2-7
d_gene: NA
len: 15
CDR3aa: CASSQVHSGPHEQYF
CDR3nt: TGTGCCAGCAGCCAAGTACACAGCGGCCCCCACGAGCAGTACTTC

v_gene: TRBV6-5
abundance: NA
j_gene: TRBJ2-7
d_gene: NA
len: 13
CDR3aa: CASSTRLIEEQYF
CDR3nt: TGTGCCAGCAGTACCAGACTGATTGAGGAGCAGTACTTC

v_gene: TRBV11-2
abundance: once
j_gene: TRBJ1-1
d_gene: TRBD1
len: 13
CDR3aa: CASSLTGLTEAFF
CDR3nt: TGTGCCAGCAGCTTGACAGGGTTAACTGAAGCTTTCTTT

v_gene: TRBV19
abundance: NA
j_gene: TRBJ2-5
d_gene: TRBD1
len: 14
CDR3aa: CASSPDRVQETQYF
CDR3nt: TGTGCCAGTAGTCCCGACAGGGTACAAGAGACCCAGTACTTC

v_gene: TRBV10-3
abundance: NA
j_gene: TRBJ1-2
d_gene: NA
len: 12
CDR3aa: CAISDNNYGYTF
CDR3nt: TGTGCCATCAGTGACAATAACTATGGCTACACCTTC

v_gene: TRBV6-5
abundance: NA
j_gene: TRBJ1-2
d_gene: NA
len: 14
CDR3aa: CASSYSAANYGYTF
CDR3nt: TGTGCCAGCAGTTACTCGGCCGCTAACTATGGCTACACCTTC

v_gene: TRBV19
abundance: NA
j_gene: TRBJ1-1
d_gene: TRBD1
len: 14
CDR3aa: CASESDRENTEAFF
CDR3nt: TGTGCCAGTGAATCGGACAGGGAGAACACTGAAGCTTTCTTT

v_gene: TRBV18
abundance: NA
j_gene: TRBJ2-3
d_gene: NA
len: 16
CDR3aa: CASSPPSAPGTDTQYF
CDR3nt: TGTGCCAGCTCACCACCGTCCGCCCCGGGCACAGATACGCAGTATTTT

v_gene: TRBV7-9
abundance: few
j_gene: TRBJ1-1
d_gene: NA
len: 15
CDR3aa: CASSLGGGANTEAFF
CDR3nt: TGTGCCAGCAGCTTAGGAGGTGGAGCGAACACTGAAGCTTTCTTT

v_gene: TRBV7-2
abundance: NA
j_gene: TRBJ2-5
d_gene: TRBD2
len: 19
CDR3aa: CASSYFGTSGGGYQETQYF
CDR3nt: TGTGCCAGCAGCTACTTCGGGACTAGCGGGGGGGGGTACCAAGAGACCCAGTACTTC

v_gene: TRBV30
abundance: NA
j_gene: TRBJ2-7
d_gene: NA
len: 13
CDR3aa: CAWQGATRYEQYF
CDR3nt: TGTGCCTGGCAGGGCGCTACGAGGTACGAGCAGTACTTC

v_gene: TRBV7-9
abundance: few
j_gene: TRBJ2-7
d_gene: NA
len: 15
CDR3aa: CASSLIRSTSYEQYF
CDR3nt: TGTGCCAGCAGCTTAATCAGGTCGACCTCCTACGAGCAGTACTTC

v_gene: TRBV30
abundance: NA
j_gene: TRBJ1-5
d_gene: TRBD1
len: 14
CDR3aa: CAWSKLTGEQPQHF
CDR3nt: TGTGCCTGGAGTAAACTCACAGGGGAGCAGCCCCAGCATTTT

v_gene: TRBV19
abundance: NA
j_gene: TRBJ2-4
d_gene: TRBD1
len: 14
CDR3aa: CASSTRQGKNIQYF
CDR3nt: TGTGCCAGTAGTACCAGACAGGGGAAAAACATTCAGTACTTC

v_gene: TRBV18
abundance: NA
j_gene: TRBJ2-1
d_gene: NA
len: 15
CDR3aa: CASSLQTGSYNEQFF
CDR3nt: TGTGCCAGCTCACTGCAGACGGGCTCCTACAATGAGCAGTTCTTC

v_gene: TRBV7-9
abundance: NA
j_gene: TRBJ2-5
d_gene: TRBD2
len: 15
CDR3aa: CASSYTGGPAETQYF
CDR3nt: TGTGCCAGCAGCTACACGGGGGGGCCAGCAGAGACCCAGTACTTC

v_gene: TRBV6-5
abundance: NA
j_gene: TRBJ1-2
d_gene: NA
len: 14
CDR3aa: CASSYSTDQGGYTF
CDR3nt: TGTGCCAGCAGTTACTCGACAGATCAGGGAGGCTACACCTTC

v_gene: TRBV7-2
abundance: NA
j_gene: TRBJ2-3
d_gene: TRBD2
len: 17
CDR3aa: CASSLFASGGGTDTQYF
CDR3nt: TGTGCCAGCAGCTTATTTGCTAGCGGGGGAGGCACAGATACGCAGTATTTT

v_gene: TRBV4-3
abundance: NA
j_gene: TRBJ2-3
d_gene: NA
len: 15
CDR3aa: CASSQTELVSDTQYF
CDR3nt: TGCGCCAGCAGCCAAACTGAACTAGTTTCAGATACGCAGTATTTT

v_gene: TRBV19
abundance: once
j_gene: TRBJ1-5
d_gene: NA
len: 17
CDR3aa: CASSFPLGVGSNQPQHF
CDR3nt: TGTGCCAGTAGTTTCCCGCTCGGGGTGGGGAGCAATCAGCCCCAGCATTTT

v_gene: TRBV19
abundance: NA
j_gene: TRBJ2-7
d_gene: TRBD1
len: 14
CDR3aa: CASSMWTGSYEQYF
CDR3nt: TGTGCCAGTAGTATGTGGACAGGGTCCTACGAGCAGTACTTC

v_gene: TRBV9
abundance: once
j_gene: TRBJ1-6
d_gene: NA
len: 14
CDR3aa: CASSERDKTSPLHF
CDR3nt: TGTGCCAGCAGCGAACGGGACAAAACCTCACCCCTCCACTTT

v_gene: TRBV6-7
abundance: NA
j_gene: TRBJ2-7
d_gene: TRBD2
len: 15
CDR3aa: CASSTSGGASYEQYF
CDR3nt: TGTGCCAGCAGCACTAGCGGGGGGGCGAGCTACGAGCAGTACTTC

v_gene: TRBV6-6
abundance: NA
j_gene: TRBJ2-1
d_gene: TRBD1
len: 13
CDR3aa: CASSREQGNEQFF
CDR3nt: TGTGCCAGCAGCAGAGAACAGGGGAATGAGCAGTTCTTC

v_gene: TRBV2
abundance: NA
j_gene: TRBJ2-4
d_gene: NA
len: 16
CDR3aa: CASRGNRAIAKNIQYF
CDR3nt: TGTGCCAGCAGGGGAAACAGGGCTATAGCCAAAAACATTCAGTACTTC

v_gene: TRBV7-2
abundance: NA
j_gene: TRBJ1-2
d_gene: TRBD1
len: 13
CDR3aa: CASSSGQGVGYTF
CDR3nt: TGTGCCAGCAGCTCCGGACAGGGTGTTGGCTACACCTTC

v_gene: TRBV11-2
abundance: NA
j_gene: TRBJ2-1
d_gene: NA
len: 14
CDR3aa: CASSFTSSYNEQFF
CDR3nt: TGTGCCAGCAGCTTCACAAGCTCCTACAATGAGCAGTTCTTC